This entry is about one TCR beta chain. The data stem from a study of response to subunit inactivated influenza vaccine. Germline values: CDR1 LGHNA, CDR2 YSLEER. The CDR3 is 16 residues long. V was clipped by 1 base and J by 4 bases; unmatched bases: 5. TCRdb re-analysed the RT-PCR reads in MiXCR, keeping a single row per CDR3 protein. The sample has around 200,000 distinct CDR3 sequences, approximately 12% seen once. These data were likewise used in another study, on T cells expressing NK-cell markers. That work adds: What made the TCR beta cDNA was 5'RACE template switching with UMIs.

The receptor was isolated from a man aged 50 to 59 who received an inactivated influenza vaccine. The rearrangement links TRBV4-3 to TRBJ2-2, with 8 bases identical to TRBD1. Material: CD8+ T cells sorted from PBMCs, obtained roughly 13 days after vaccination. CDR3 sequence: CASSQAWTGITGELFF. The CDR3 DNA reads TGCGCCAGCAGCCAAGCATGGACAGGGATCACCGGGGAGCTGTTTTTT.